Below, 15 T cell receptor beta chains from the same sample are listed, as sequenced in a study of shared clonotypes between healthy human individuals. The table came from immunoSEQ multiplex PCR; TCRdb's copy has only in-frame clones and leaves some out. The data contain some 300,000 clones, 70% to 75% of them singletons. Sequencing used memory CD4+ T cells sorted from blood. Stated subset: CD45RA-negative fraction. The receptor set was obtained from a man younger than 40 in good health.

The chain recombines TRBV2 with TRBJ2-2; 7 bases align to TRBD1. This CDR3 spans 14 amino acids. Germline CDR1 is SNHLY and CDR2 is FYNNEI. The V gene end was trimmed by 9 bases and the J gene end by 8 bases; junction bases not matched to a gene: 12. The CDR3 sequence is CARRSGRGSGELFF. The CDR3 nucleotides are TGTGCCAGAAGAAGCGGCAGGGGGTCTGGGGAGCTGTTTTTT.

The chain combines TRBV5-6 with TRBJ2-3; D possibly corresponds to TRBD1 (5 bases). Trimming shortened V by 3 bases and J by 2 bases, and 16 bases separated the two germline ends. The CDR3 length is 16 residues. Per the germline V gene, CDR1 is SGHDT and CDR2 is YYEEEE. The CDR3 DNA reads TGTGCCAGCAGCTCAGGGCCGCTCTTATTCACAGATACGCAGTATTTT. The encoded protein is CASSSGPLLFTDTQYF.

This clone showed up many times. The rearrangement links TRBV5-1 to TRBJ1-1, with a possible D match to TRBD1 (6 bases). The germline V gene has CDR1 SGHRS and CDR2 YFSETQ. V was trimmed by 3 bases and J by 5 bases, leaving 14 bases between them. The CDR3 totals 14 residues. The CDR3 region has the DNA TGCGCCAGCAGCTCTCCAGGGGCTATGACTGAAGCTTTCTTT. Residues: CASSSPGAMTEAFF. Full variable domain (outside the CDR3, taken from reference TRBV5-1 and TRBJ1-1): KAGVTQTPRYLIKTRGQQVTLSCSPISGHRSVSWYQQTPGQGLQFLFEYFSETQRNKGNFPGRFSGRQFSNSRSEMNVSTLELGDSALYLCASSSPGAMTEAFFGQGTRLTVV.

This clone was observed at least ten times. This chain joins TRBV6-1 and TRBJ1-1; the D gene is possibly TRBD1 (5 bases). Trimming took off 4 bases at V and 6 bases at J, with 15 bases between the two ends. The CDR3 spans 14 residues. The germline CDR1 and CDR2 sequences are MNHNS and SASEGT. CDR3 bases: TGTGCCAGCAGTGCGGTGGTGGGGGACGCTGAAGCTTTCTTT. Protein: CASSAVVGDAEAFF.

The chain joins TRBV11-3 to TRBJ2-1; the match to TRBD2 covers 11 bases. The CDR3 spans 16 residues. Germline V gene sequence: CDR1 SGHNT, CDR2 YENEEA. V lost 1 base, J lost 5 bases, and 4 bases stayed unmatched. The CDR3 is CASSLGLAGINNEQFF. Written as DNA, the CDR3 is TGTGCCAGCAGCTTAGGACTAGCGGGAATCAACAATGAGCAGTTCTTC.

The rearrangement links TRBV7-6 to TRBJ2-1; 14 bases line up with TRBD2. The trim removed 1 base at V and 6 bases at J, leaving 2 bases unmatched. The germline gives CDR1 SGHVS, CDR2 FNYEAQ. The CDR3 sequence is 16 residues long. The CDR3 DNA is TGTGCCAGCAGCTTAGGACTAGCGGGAGGGGGCAATGAGCAGTTCTTC. This gives the protein CASSLGLAGGGNEQFF. The whole variable domain, filled in from reference TRBV7-6 and TRBJ2-1, reads GAGVSQSPRYKVTKRGQDVALRCDPISGHVSLYWYRQALGQGPEFLTYFNYEAQQDKSGLPNDRFSAERPEGSISTLTIQRTEQRDSAMYRCASSLGLAGGGNEQFFGPGTRLTVL.

V and J are TRBV9 and TRBJ2-3; 15 nucleotides align to TRBD2. Germline V lookup: CDR1 SGDLS, CDR2 YYNGEE. The CDR3 loop spans 17 amino acids. Trimming at V came to 4 bases and at J to 0 bases, leaving 3 bases not matched to a gene. The CDR3 DNA sequence: TGTGCCAGCAGCCCCGGGACTAGCGGGAGGAGCACAGATACGCAGTATTTT. Protein product: CASSPGTSGRSTDTQYF.

The V call is TRBV12-5, the J call TRBJ2-5; unclear D gene. Per the germline V gene, CDR1 is LGHNT and CDR2 is FRNRAP. V dropped 4 bases and J dropped 7 bases, with 13 bases sitting between them. This CDR3 has 13 residues. The CDR3 protein is CASGSDGSWTQYF. In DNA, the CDR3 is TGTGCTAGTGGTTCGGACGGATCGTGGACCCAGTACTTC.

The genes are TRBV19 and TRBJ1-5; D ambiguous. V lost 6 bases to trimming and J lost 6 bases, with 18 bases between them. Germline V gene data show CDR1 as LNHDA and CDR2 as SQIVND (reference sequence). This CDR3 contains 15 residues. The CDR3 is CASRPQDLVGQPQHF. DNA for the CDR3: TGTGCCAGTAGGCCTCAGGACCTCGTGGGTCAGCCCCAGCATTTT.

The rearrangement links TRBV28 to TRBJ1-2; a possible D gene is TRBD1 (5 bases). The V gene's germline CDR1 is MDHEN and CDR2 SYDVKM. V gave up 6 bases and J gave up 2 bases, with 13 bases separating them. The CDR3 extends over 14 amino acids. CDR3 in DNA: TGTGCCAGCAGCCGACAGATGATAAACTATGGCTACACCTTC. This translates into CASSRQMINYGYTF.

This chain uses TRBV18 with TRBJ2-7; 7 bases are a match to TRBD2. V shed 6 bases, J shed 3 bases, and the junction held 5 bases outside the gene matches. The CDR3 runs to 13 residues. The germline CDR1 and CDR2 sequences are KGHSH and LQKENI. CDR3 region: CASSAGVSYEQYF. The CDR3 DNA follows: TGTGCCAGCTCCGCGGGAGTTAGCTACGAGCAGTACTTC.

The chain recombines TRBV28 with TRBJ2-7; no reliable D call. The CDR3 is 11 amino acids. Germline V CDR1 and CDR2: MDHEN, SYDVKM. The V and J ends lost 3 bases and 6 bases respectively, with 6 bases between them. This CDR3 reads CASSLGAEQYF. In DNA form, the CDR3 reads TGTGCCAGCAGTTTGGGCGCCGAGCAGTACTTC. Combining the CDR3 with reference TRBV28 and TRBJ2-7 gives the whole variable domain DVKVTQSSRYLVKRTGEKVFLECVQDMDHENMFWYRQDPGLGLRLIYFSYDVKMKEKGDIPEGYSVSREKKERFSLILESASTNQTSMYLCASSLGAEQYFGPGTRLTVT.

The chain recombines TRBV4-3 with TRBJ2-1; D may be TRBD2 (5 bases). Deletions cut 0 bases from V and 9 bases from J, with 12 bases between. The CDR3 sequence is 14 residues long. The germline V gene encodes CDR1 LGHNA and CDR2 YSLEER. The CDR3 DNA reads TGCGCCAGCAGCCAAGATTTTGCGGGTCTTGAGCAGTTCTTC. Protein: CASSQDFAGLEQFF.

V is TRBV6-6 and J is TRBJ1-1; no clear D gene. CDR1 and CDR2 (germline): MNHNY, SVGAGI (reference sequence). The CDR3 extends over 12 amino acids. With 4 bases removed from V and 0 bases from J, the gap between germline ends came to 3 bases. CDR3 loop: CASSSVNTEAFF. In nucleotides, the CDR3 is TGTGCCAGCAGTTCAGTGAACACTGAAGCTTTCTTT.

This clone was observed a single time. The genes are TRBV4-3 and TRBJ1-5; D is unresolved. Germline V gene lookup returns CDR1 LGHNA and CDR2 YSLEER. The V end was cut by 1 base, the J end by 2 bases, with 6 bases between. The CDR3 extends over 14 amino acids. The CDR3 sequence: CASSQAGGNQPQHF. The CDR3 DNA is TGCGCCAGCAGCCAAGCTGGCGGCAATCAGCCCCAGCATTTT.